This TCR beta chain was documented in a study of radiotherapy plus CTLA-4 blockade in lung cancer. The CDR3 consists of 14 residues. V shed 4 bases, J shed 7 bases, and the junction held 9 bases outside the gene matches. Germline loops: CDR1 SGHDT, CDR2 YYEEEE. Study-level points and caveats: Peripheral blood showed expansion of tumor-derived TCR clones after radiotherapy and ipilimumab.

Measured with immunoSEQ multiplex PCR; TCRdb has only the in-frame clones, and not every one. The sample lists about 48,000 clones, around nine tenths occurring once. As concerns this clone: Antigen unknown.

The TCR originated in a human donor with non-small cell lung cancer that progressed on radiotherapy plus ipilimumab. Some clones in this sample may be carry-over from other donors' samples. The sample consisted of peripheral blood, taken from a patient treated with radiotherapy plus ipilimumab. The chain has TRBV5-6 and TRBJ1-1, with TRBD1 matching over 8 bases. The CDR3 protein is CASSHRTGRIEAFF. In DNA, the CDR3 is TGTGCCAGCAGCCACCGGACAGGGAGAATTGAAGCTTTCTTT.